The TCR beta chain described here comes from a study of blood T cell repertoires in COVID-19. As for the study in general: Spain, Italy and the United States supplied samples that represented acute and convalescent COVID-19.

This clone was seen only once. J lost 7 bases, V lost 5 bases, and 8 bases had no gene match. Looked up from germline, CDR1 is MNHEY and CDR2 is SVGAGI. CDR3 length: 14 amino acids. In the authors' workflow: The authors estimated nucleated cell counts from reference gene primer amplification. Using immunoSEQ multiplex PCR, the repertoire was profiled, and TCRdb retains in-frame clones only, with some absent. The D gene and trimming were derived from the DNA, and the V and J assignments and clone size from that table. The profile covers about 100,000 clones, with roughly nine tenths appearing a single time and 1.7% taken by the ten largest.

Sequencing used peripheral blood. The clonotype was recovered from a man in his sixties with acute or convalescent COVID-19. The gene calls are TRBV6-5 and TRBJ1-2; the match to TRBD1 covers 9 bases. The CDR3 bases are TGTGCCAGCAGTAAGGCACAGGGGGCGCGTGGCTACACCTTC. This translates into CASSKAQGARGYTF.